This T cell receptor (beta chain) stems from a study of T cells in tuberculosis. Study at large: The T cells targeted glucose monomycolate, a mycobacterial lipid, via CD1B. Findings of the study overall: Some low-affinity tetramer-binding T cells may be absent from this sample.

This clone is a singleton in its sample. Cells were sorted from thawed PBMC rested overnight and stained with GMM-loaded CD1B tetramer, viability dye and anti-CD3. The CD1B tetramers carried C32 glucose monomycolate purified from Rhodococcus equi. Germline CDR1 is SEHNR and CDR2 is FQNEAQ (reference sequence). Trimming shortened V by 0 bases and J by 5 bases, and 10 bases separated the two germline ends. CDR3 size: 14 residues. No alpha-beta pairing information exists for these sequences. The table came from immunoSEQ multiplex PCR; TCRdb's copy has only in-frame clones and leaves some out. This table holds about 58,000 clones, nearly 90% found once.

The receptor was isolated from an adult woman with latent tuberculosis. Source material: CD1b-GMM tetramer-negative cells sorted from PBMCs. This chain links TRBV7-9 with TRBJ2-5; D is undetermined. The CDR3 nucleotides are TGTGCCAGCAGCTTAGCTATCCGTATTGAGACCCAGTACTTC. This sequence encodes CASSLAIRIETQYF.